This T cell receptor beta chain was recovered during a study of blood T cell repertoires in COVID-19 (dated by TCRdb to the early 2020s). A note on the overall study: Samples from collaborators originated in the United States, Italy and Spain and spanned both the acute and convalescent phases of COVID-19. The material from the prospective study consisted of cDNA or gDNA derived from T cells, B-cell-depleted T cells, or PBMCs. Subjects who had been exposed to COVID-19, were actively infected with it, or had recovered from it provided the deeply sampled blood TCRbeta repertoires that made up the dataset. The repertoires were released in a freely available public database meant as a resource for research on the immune response to SARS-CoV-2. The samples were drawn from the first 160 participants of the ongoing ImmuneRACE study and from over a thousand subjects provided by 6 global collaborators. Sample metadata almost always included a de-identified subject ID, COVID-19 status, age in years and sex. Where available, HLA class I and class II types were taken from metadata supplied by the sample provider and were not determined by assay-based typing. On the study overall, not on this receptor specifically: The amount of clinical and demographic metadata varied by source and participant and was provided uncurated.

The immunoSEQ Assay, a bias-controlled multiplex PCR, was used to amplify TCRbeta CDR3 regions from genomic DNA. Turning to the authors' computational methods: Nucleated cell counts per sample were estimated from amplification of reference gene primers within the assay. Sequence reads were collapsed and filtered to measure the absolute abundance of every unique TCRbeta CDR3 rearrangement. For each sample, productive Simpson clonality was calculated as the square root of Simpson's diversity index over productive rearrangements. TCRdb obtained this table from immuneACCESS and retained in-frame rearrangements with V and J assigned. These tables miss some clones; where compared with another copy, unresolved V genes account for less than half of the shortfall, and the remainder is unexplained. From that table come the V and J calls and clone size; the DNA was used to work out D and trimming. Present in this sample are about 170,000 clones, more than 65% of which were seen just once. Approximately 14% of the sample comes from the top ten.

For this clone: What antigen it recognizes has not been identified. Sequence at one end of the junction differs from germline and may be a read error.

Via the germline V gene, CDR1 is MGHRA and CDR2 YSYEKL. Reading from cysteine to phenylalanine, the CDR3 counts 15 amino acids. Only the CDR3 DNA is retained, 45 bases long and in frame from the first base. Enrolling through a virtual design, the prospective study's participants ranged in age from roughly 18 to 95 years and lived across some 22 United States geographic areas. To assign participants to cohorts, the prospective study relied on clinical history that participants themselves reported in a screening survey and a study questionnaire. Recovered participants in ImmuneRACE Cohort 3 were defined as having two consecutive negative NP/OP PCR tests, clearance from a healthcare professional, or resolution of symptoms. In the prospective study, mobile phlebotomists collected whole blood, serum and a nasopharyngeal or oropharyngeal swab from each participant. Over a 2-month period, participants in the prospective study had the option of providing additional blood draws and questionnaires. Prospective study blood samples were shipped either frozen or at room temperature before DNA extraction.

The chain is made from TRBV4-1 and TRBJ2-5, with 8 middle bases fitting TRBD2. The sequenced material came from PBMCs or T cells enriched from blood (not recorded which). This receptor was taken from a man aged 50 or older who had recovered from COVID-19. The DNA reads as follows: TGCGCCAGCAGCCAAGGGACTAGCCTCGGGGAGACCCGGTACTTC. It translates to CASSQGTSLGETRYF.